The 20 T cell receptor beta chains in this list originate from one sample, sequenced in a study of blood T cell repertoires in COVID-19. Profiled with immunoSEQ multiplex PCR; TCRdb holds only in-frame clones, not every one. The sample records about 190,000 clones, 78% being singletons. The sequenced sample consisted of peripheral blood. The source is a woman aged 80 or over with active or convalescent COVID-19.

This clone showed up just a few times. The chain employs TRBV7-8 and TRBJ2-6, with D perhaps matching TRBD2 (6 bases). Germline V gives CDR1 SGHVS, CDR2 FQNEAQ. V lost 5 bases, J lost 1 base, and 12 bases lay in between. The CDR3 is made up of 16 amino acids. For the CDR3, the DNA is TGTGCCAGCAGCCCATCGGCGGGGTCTGGGGCCAACGTCCTGACTTTC. It encodes CASSPSAGSGANVLTF.

This clone has only a few counts. The V and J genes are TRBV15 and TRBJ1-5, with D unclear. The ends were cut back, 3 bases at V and 0 bases at J, with 9 bases in the middle. The CDR3 length is 15 residues. The V gene's germline CDR1 is LNHNV and CDR2 YYDKDF (reference sequence). The CDR3 reads CATSRAAYSNQPQHF. The CDR3 nucleotides read TGTGCCACCAGCAGGGCTGCTTATAGCAATCAGCCCCAGCATTTT. The variable domain in full, completed from reference TRBV15 and TRBJ1-5, reads DAMVIQNPRYQVTQFGKPVTLSCSQTLNHNVMYWYQQKSSQAPKLLFHYYDKDFNNEADTPDNFQSRRPNTSFCFLDIRSPGLGDTAMYLCATSRAAYSNQPQHFGDGTRLSIL.

This clone occurred once. V gene TRBV28 combines with J gene TRBJ1-6; D is uncertain. Germline loops: CDR1 MDHEN, CDR2 SYDVKM. Trimming removed 2 bases at V and 7 bases at J, with 9 bases between. This CDR3 spans 14 amino acids. The CDR3 DNA sequence: TGTGCCAGCAGTTTAACATCGAAGAATTCACCCCTCCACTTT. This translates into CASSLTSKNSPLHF.

V is TRBV3-1 (or the pseudogene TRBV3-2) and J is TRBJ1-1, with D maybe TRBD1 (5 bases). Germline V gene data show CDR1 as LGHDT and CDR2 as YNNKEL (reference sequence). The CDR3 spans 14 residues. The V end lost 3 bases, the J end lost 0 bases, and 8 bases lay between the germline ends. The CDR3 DNA reads as TGTGCCAGCAGCCACCGACAGCTGAACACTGAAGCTTTCTTT. Its protein is CASSHRQLNTEAFF.

V usage is TRBV6-1 and J usage is TRBJ1-6; D call uncertain. V shed 3 bases and J shed 3 bases, with 15 bases lying between them. Germline CDR1 reads MNHNS; CDR2 reads SASEGT. This CDR3 contains 17 residues. CDR3 in amino acids: CASSDPRGMGYNSPLHF. The CDR3 nucleotides are TGTGCCAGCAGTGACCCTCGAGGAATGGGCTATAATTCACCCCTCCACTTT.

This clone showed up just once. The chain carries TRBV9 and TRBJ2-1, with 7 bases lining up with TRBD2. CDR3 length: 16 amino acids. J gave up 2 bases and V 3 bases, and 8 bases lay outside the gene matches. Germline V CDR1 and CDR2: SGDLS, YYNGEE. The CDR3: CASSAGGGGAYNEQFF. Here the CDR3 DNA reads TGTGCCAGCAGCGCGGGAGGCGGGGGAGCCTACAATGAGCAGTTCTTC.

The rearrangement uses TRBV27 and TRBJ1-2, with D tentatively TRBD1 (5 bases). V lost 8 bases and J 7 bases, leaving 20 bases between the germline ends. The CDR3 is 14 residues long. Germline loops: CDR1 MNHEY, CDR2 SMNVEV (reference sequence). This CDR3 is CASRIGGIGTGYTF. The CDR3 DNA is TGTGCCAGCCGTATCGGGGGTATCGGCACTGGCTACACCTTC.

This clone has just one count. The chain recombines TRBV6-2 or TRBV6-3 with TRBJ1-4; D is possibly TRBD1 (5 bases). V was trimmed by 6 bases and J by 6 bases, leaving 17 bases between them. The CDR3 has 15 residues. Germline CDR1 and CDR2: MNHEY and SVGEGT. In nucleotides, the CDR3 is TGTGCCAGCAGCAGAAACGGGGGTTACTATGAAAAACTGTTTTTT. It encodes CASSRNGGYYEKLFF.

The V and J genes are TRBV7-2 and TRBJ1-3; 7 bases align to TRBD1. Trimming cost V 7 bases and J 4 bases; bases outside gene matches: 22. Germline CDR1 SGHTA, CDR2 FQGNSA. The CDR3 is 19 residues long. The CDR3 sequence: CASTIHVVDIQGGGNTIYF. The DNA for the CDR3 is TGTGCCAGCACCATTCACGTCGTAGACATTCAGGGGGGAGGAAACACCATATATTTT.

The genes are TRBV3-1 (or the pseudogene TRBV3-2) and TRBJ2-7, with D uncertain. Germline CDR1 and CDR2: LGHDT and YNNKEL (reference sequence). Trimming removed 2 bases from V and 2 bases from J, with 4 bases in between. CDR3 length equals 12 residues. Here the CDR3 DNA reads TGTGCCAGCAGCCAATTCGCCTACGAGCAGTACTTC. It is translated as CASSQFAYEQYF.

The DNA for the CDR3 is TGTGCCAGCATTCCCAGGGGAAAGGGCAATCAGCCCCAGCATTTT. The encoded protein is CASIPRGKGNQPQHF. The rearrangement joins TRBV6-5 to TRBJ1-5; perhaps TRBD1 as D (6 bases). This CDR3 region has 15 residues. The germline CDR1 and CDR2 sequences are MNHEY and SVGAGI. The germline V and J ends were trimmed by 7 bases and 2 bases, with 15 bases remaining between them.

The chain carries TRBV13 and TRBJ2-1; perhaps TRBD1 as D (6 bases). The CDR3 contains 14 residues. Germline lookup yields CDR1 PRHDT and CDR2 FYEKMQ (reference sequence). V was trimmed by 3 bases and J by 4 bases, leaving 10 bases between them. CDR3 bases: TGTGCCAGCAGCTTCGGTCAGGGGTACAATGAGCAGTTCTTC. Translating it yields CASSFGQGYNEQFF.

V and J are TRBV14 and TRBJ2-2, with 10 bases lining up with TRBD1. V shed 1 base, J shed 5 bases, and the junction held 10 bases outside the gene matches. The V gene's germline CDR1 is SGHDN and CDR2 FVKESK. The CDR3 contains 18 residues. CDR3 in DNA: TGTGCCAGCAGCCAAGGAGTCCTAGGGGGACAGGGGACCGGGGAGCTGTTTTTT. Protein sequence: CASSQGVLGGQGTGELFF. Looking up the rest from reference TRBV14 and TRBJ2-2 gives the full variable domain: EAGVTQFPSHSVIEKGQTVTLRCDPISGHDNLYWYRRVMGKEIKFLLHFVKESKQDESGMPNNRFLAERTGGTYSTLKVQPAELEDSGVYFCASSQGVLGGQGTGELFFGEGSRLTVL.

This clone was counted a few times. V usage is TRBV4-3 and J usage is TRBJ2-4, with TRBD2 as a possible D gene (5 bases). Between the trimmed V and J ends, which lost 0 bases and 6 bases, there was a span of 15 bases. The CDR3 consists of 16 residues. CDR1 LGHNA and CDR2 YSLEER come from the germline V gene. CDR3 loop: CASSQDLASMTNIQYF. The DNA for the CDR3 is TGCGCCAGCAGCCAAGATCTGGCTAGCATGACAAACATTCAGTACTTC.

V is TRBV5-4 and J is TRBJ1-6, with TRBD1 matching 8 bases. From germline, CDR1 is SGHNT and CDR2 YYREEE (reference sequence). V was pared by 4 bases and J by 5 bases, with 8 bases of the junction left unmatched. The CDR3 extends over 16 amino acids. DNA of the CDR3: TGTGCCAGCAGCCCAACAGGGGGGAGGGATAATTCACCCCTCCACTTT. It specifies CASSPTGGRDNSPLHF.

The V gene is TRBV11-2, the J gene TRBJ1-1; D is unresolved. With 6 bases removed from V and 11 bases from J, the gap between germline ends came to 19 bases. The CDR3 length is 13 residues. Per germline, CDR1 SGHAT and CDR2 FQNNGV. CDR3 region: CASSSGLYVGAFF. CDR3 nucleotide sequence: TGTGCCAGCAGTTCTGGACTGTATGTTGGGGCTTTCTTT.

CDR3 sequence (DNA): TGTGCCAGCAGCAAGGACAGGGGCCGATGGGACGAGCAGTACTTC. Encoded protein: CASSKDRGRWDEQYF. The rearrangement links TRBV11-1 to TRBJ2-7; 9 bases are a match to TRBD1. V was pared by 5 bases and J by 5 bases, with 10 bases of the junction left unmatched. There are 15 residues in the CDR3. The germline gives CDR1 SGHAT, CDR2 FQDESV (reference sequence).

The chain uses TRBV20-1 and TRBJ2-7; D may be TRBD2 (6 bases). The CDR3 spans 11 residues. Germline-derived CDR1 and CDR2 are DFQATT and SNEGSKA (reference sequence). V dropped 5 bases and J dropped 3 bases, with 8 bases sitting between them. The CDR3 region is CSAGDFYEQYF. The CDR3 DNA follows: TGCAGTGCTGGGGACTTCTACGAGCAGTACTTC.

As DNA, the CDR3 is TGTGCCAGCAGTGTTACAGGGGGAGGCGAGCAGTACTTC. This sequence encodes CASSVTGGGEQYF. This rearrangement joins TRBV12-3 or TRBV12-4 to TRBJ2-7; 8 bases match TRBD1. J was trimmed by 6 bases and V by 5 bases; bases with no gene match: 6. The CDR3 contains 13 residues.

This clone was picked up a small number of times. The chain recombines TRBV29-1 with TRBJ1-2; TRBD1 agrees at 7 bases. From germline, CDR1 is SQVTM and CDR2 ANQGSEA. This CDR3 is built from 14 residues. V was pared by 0 bases and J by 0 bases, with 1 base of the junction left unmatched. For the CDR3, the DNA is TGCAGCGTTGAAGAAAGGGGGCCTAACTATGGCTACACCTTC. Protein: CSVEERGPNYGYTF.